This paragraph reports one TCR beta chain. The germline gives CDR1 SGHRS, CDR2 YFSETQ. Between the trimmed V and J ends, which lost 0 bases and 6 bases, there was a span of 15 bases. The CDR3 spans 16 residues. This sample is part of a study of blood T cell repertoires in COVID-19. For the study at large: Acute and convalescent COVID-19 samples came from the United States, Italy and Spain.

Authors' analysis steps: Amplification of reference gene primers provided the estimated nucleated cell counts. TCRdb's table, derived via immunoSEQ multiplex PCR, lists solely in-frame clones and lacks some. The DNA gave D and trimming, while V, J and clone size come from that table. The data show around 230,000 clones, with about 80% seen just once and over 7.5% held by the top ten. The rearrangement links TRBV5-1 to TRBJ2-2; TRBD2 is a possible D gene (5 bases). The sequencing sample was made of peripheral blood. The sequence came from a woman older than 75 with acute or convalescent COVID-19. CDR3 coding DNA: TGCGCCAGCAGCTTGGGCCCTGGGTTTAGCGCCGGGGAGCTGTTTTTT. This codes for CASSLGPGFSAGELFF.